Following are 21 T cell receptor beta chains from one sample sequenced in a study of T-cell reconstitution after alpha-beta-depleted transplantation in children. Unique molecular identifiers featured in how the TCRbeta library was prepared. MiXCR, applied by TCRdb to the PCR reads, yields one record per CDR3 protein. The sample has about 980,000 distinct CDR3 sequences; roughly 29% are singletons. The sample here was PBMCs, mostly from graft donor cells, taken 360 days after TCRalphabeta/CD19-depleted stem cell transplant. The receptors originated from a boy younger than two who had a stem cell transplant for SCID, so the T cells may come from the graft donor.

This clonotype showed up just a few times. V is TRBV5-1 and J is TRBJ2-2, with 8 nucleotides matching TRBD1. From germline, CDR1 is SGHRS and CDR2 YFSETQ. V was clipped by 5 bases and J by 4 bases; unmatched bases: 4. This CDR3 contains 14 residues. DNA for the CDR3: TGCGCCAGCAGGGACAGGGTACCCACCGGGGAGCTGTTTTTT. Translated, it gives CASRDRVPTGELFF.

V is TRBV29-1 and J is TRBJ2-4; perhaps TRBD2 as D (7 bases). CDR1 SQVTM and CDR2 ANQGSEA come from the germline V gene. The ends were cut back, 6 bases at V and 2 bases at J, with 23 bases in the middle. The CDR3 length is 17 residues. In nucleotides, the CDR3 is TGCAGCGTCCTAAGGGTGGGGGGGCCCAAACCCAAAAACATTCAGTACTTC. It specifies CSVLRVGGPKPKNIQYF.

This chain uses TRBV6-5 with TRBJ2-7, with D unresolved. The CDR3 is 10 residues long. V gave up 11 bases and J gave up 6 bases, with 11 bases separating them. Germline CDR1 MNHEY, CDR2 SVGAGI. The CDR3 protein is CAGINLEQYF. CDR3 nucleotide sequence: TGTGCCGGAATCAATCTCGAGCAGTACTTC.

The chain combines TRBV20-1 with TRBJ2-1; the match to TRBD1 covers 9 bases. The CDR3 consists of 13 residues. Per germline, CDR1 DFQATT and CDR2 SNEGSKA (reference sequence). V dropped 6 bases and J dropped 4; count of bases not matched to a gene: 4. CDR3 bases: TGCAGTGCAAGGGGACAGGGTTACAATGAGCAGTTCTTC. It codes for CSARGQGYNEQFF.

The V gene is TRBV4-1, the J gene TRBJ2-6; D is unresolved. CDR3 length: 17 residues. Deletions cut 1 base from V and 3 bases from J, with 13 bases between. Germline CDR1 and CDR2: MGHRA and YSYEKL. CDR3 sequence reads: CASSQGPWGSGANVLTF. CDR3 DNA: TGCGCCAGCAGCCAAGGCCCTTGGGGAAGTGGGGCCAACGTCCTGACTTTC.

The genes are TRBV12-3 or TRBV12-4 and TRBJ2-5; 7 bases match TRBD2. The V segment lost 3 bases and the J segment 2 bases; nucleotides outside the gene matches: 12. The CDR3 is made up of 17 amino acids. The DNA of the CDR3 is TGTGCCAGCAGTTTTCGACGGGGGGTTTCAAGGCAAGAGACCCAGTACTTC. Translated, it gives CASSFRRGVSRQETQYF.

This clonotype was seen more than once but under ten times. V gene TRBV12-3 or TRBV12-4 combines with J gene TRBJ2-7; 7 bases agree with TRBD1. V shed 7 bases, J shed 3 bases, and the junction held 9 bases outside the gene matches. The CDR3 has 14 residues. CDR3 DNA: TGTGCCAGCACCTTTAGGCCAGGGGGCTACGAGCAGTACTTC. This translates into CASTFRPGGYEQYF.

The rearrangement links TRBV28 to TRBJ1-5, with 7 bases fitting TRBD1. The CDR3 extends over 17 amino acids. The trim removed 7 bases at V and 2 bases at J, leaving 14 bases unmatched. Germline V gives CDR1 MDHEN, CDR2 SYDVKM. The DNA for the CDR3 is TGTGCCAGCATTACCGCACAGGGGATGGGGGGCAATCAGCCCCAGCATTTT. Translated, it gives CASITAQGMGGNQPQHF.

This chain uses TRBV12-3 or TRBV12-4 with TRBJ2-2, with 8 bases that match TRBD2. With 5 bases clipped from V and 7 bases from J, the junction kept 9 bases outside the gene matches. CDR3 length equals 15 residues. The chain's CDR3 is CASSRTGGAYGELFF. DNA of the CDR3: TGTGCCAGCAGTAGAACCGGGGGGGCGTACGGGGAGCTGTTTTTT.

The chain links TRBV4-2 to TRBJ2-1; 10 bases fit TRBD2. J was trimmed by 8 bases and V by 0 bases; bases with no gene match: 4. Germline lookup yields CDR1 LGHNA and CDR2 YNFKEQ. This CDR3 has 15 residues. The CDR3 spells CASSQDALAGDEQFF. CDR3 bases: TGTGCCAGCAGCCAAGATGCTCTAGCGGGGGATGAGCAGTTCTTC.

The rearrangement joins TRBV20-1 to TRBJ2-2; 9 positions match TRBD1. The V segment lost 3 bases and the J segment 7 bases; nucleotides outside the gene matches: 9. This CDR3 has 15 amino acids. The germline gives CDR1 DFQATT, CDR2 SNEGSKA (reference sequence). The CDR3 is CSARDRGLRFGELFF. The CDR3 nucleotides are TGCAGTGCTAGGGACAGGGGTTTGAGGTTCGGGGAGCTGTTTTTT.

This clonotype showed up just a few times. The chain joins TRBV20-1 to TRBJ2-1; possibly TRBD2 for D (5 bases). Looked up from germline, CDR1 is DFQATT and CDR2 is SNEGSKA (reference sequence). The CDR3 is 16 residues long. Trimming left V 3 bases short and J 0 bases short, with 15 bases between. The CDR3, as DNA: TGCAGTGCTAGTGGAAGGACGGGGAGCTCCTACAATGAGCAGTTCTTC. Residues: CSASGRTGSSYNEQFF.

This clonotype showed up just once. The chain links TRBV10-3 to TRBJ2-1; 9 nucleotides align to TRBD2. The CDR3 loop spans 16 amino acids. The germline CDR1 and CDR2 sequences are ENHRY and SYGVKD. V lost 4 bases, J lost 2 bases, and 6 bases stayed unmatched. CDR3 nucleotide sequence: TGTGCCATCAGTGGCGGCGGGGGGGCCACCTACAATGAGCAGTTCTTC. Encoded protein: CAISGGGGATYNEQFF.

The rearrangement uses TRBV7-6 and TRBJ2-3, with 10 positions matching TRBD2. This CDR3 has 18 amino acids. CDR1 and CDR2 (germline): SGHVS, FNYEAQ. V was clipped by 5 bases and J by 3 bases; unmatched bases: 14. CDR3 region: CASSTRAGGLSRTDTQYF. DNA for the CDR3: TGTGCCAGCAGCACACGAGCGGGGGGGCTCTCGAGGACAGATACGCAGTATTTT.

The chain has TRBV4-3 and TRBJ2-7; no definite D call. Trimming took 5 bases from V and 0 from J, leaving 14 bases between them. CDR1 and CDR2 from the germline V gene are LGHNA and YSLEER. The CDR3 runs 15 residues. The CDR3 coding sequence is TGCGCCAGCAGCAAGACACTTCTCCGCTCCTACGAGCAGTACTTC. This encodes CASSKTLLRSYEQYF.

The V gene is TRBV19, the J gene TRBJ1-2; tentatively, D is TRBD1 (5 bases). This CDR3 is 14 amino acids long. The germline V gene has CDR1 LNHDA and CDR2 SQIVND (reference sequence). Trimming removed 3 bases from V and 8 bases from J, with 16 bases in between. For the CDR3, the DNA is TGTGCCAGTAGTATCTCCGACAGCTTAATGGGCTACACCTTC. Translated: CASSISDSLMGYTF.

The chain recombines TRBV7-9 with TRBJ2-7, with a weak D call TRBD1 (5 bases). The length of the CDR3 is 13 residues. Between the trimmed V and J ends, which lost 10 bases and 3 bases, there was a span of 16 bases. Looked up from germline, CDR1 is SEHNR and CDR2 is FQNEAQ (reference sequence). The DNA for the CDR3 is TGTGCCACTCAGGGCCTACTATACTACGAGCAGTACTTC. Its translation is CATQGLLYYEQYF.

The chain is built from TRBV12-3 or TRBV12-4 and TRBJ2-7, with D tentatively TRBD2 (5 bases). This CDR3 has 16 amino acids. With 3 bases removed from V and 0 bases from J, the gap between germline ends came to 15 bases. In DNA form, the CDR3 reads TGTGCCAGCAGTTTTGGTTCGGGGAGCAGCTCCTACGAGCAGTACTTC. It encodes CASSFGSGSSSYEQYF.

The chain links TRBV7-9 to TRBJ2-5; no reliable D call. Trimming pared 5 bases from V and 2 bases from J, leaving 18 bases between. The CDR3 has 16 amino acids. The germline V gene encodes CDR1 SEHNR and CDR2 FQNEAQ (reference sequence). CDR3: CASSPPLLDGQETQYF. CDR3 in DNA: TGTGCCAGCAGCCCACCCCTTCTCGACGGGCAAGAGACCCAGTACTTC.

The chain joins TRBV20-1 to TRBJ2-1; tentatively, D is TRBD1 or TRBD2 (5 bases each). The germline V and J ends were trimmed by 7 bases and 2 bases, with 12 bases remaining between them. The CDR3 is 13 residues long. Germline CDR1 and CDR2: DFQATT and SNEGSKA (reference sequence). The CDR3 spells CSGTGPPYNEQFF. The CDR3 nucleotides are TGCAGTGGCACGGGGCCTCCCTACAATGAGCAGTTCTTC.

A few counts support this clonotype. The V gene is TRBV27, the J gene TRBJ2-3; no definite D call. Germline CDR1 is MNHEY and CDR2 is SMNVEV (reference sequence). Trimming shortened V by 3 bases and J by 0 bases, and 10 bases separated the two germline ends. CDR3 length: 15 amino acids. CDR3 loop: CASSFWQESTDTQYF. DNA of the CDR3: TGTGCCAGCAGTTTCTGGCAGGAGAGCACAGATACGCAGTATTTT.